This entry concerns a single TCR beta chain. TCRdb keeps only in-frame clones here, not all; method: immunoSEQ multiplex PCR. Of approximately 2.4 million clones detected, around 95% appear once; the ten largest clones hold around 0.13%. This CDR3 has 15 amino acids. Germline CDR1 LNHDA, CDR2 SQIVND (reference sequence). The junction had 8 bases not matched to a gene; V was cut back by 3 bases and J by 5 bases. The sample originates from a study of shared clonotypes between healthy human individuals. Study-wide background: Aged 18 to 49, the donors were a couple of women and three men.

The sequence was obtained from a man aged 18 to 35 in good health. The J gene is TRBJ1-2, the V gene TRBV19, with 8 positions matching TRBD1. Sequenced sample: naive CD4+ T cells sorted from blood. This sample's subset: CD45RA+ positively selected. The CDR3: CASSIGQGQGYGYTF. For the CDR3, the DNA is TGTGCCAGTAGTATCGGACAGGGCCAGGGATATGGCTACACCTTC.